This T cell receptor (beta chain) comes out of a study of Graves' ophthalmopathy and Graves' hyperthyroidism. The CDR3 consists of 17 residues. J gave up 0 bases and V 7 bases, and 9 bases lay outside the gene matches. CDR1 LNHDA and CDR2 SQIVND come from the germline V gene (reference sequence). RNA transcripts were the source from which TCR beta CDR3 regions were amplified. Amplification began with first-round RT-PCR using HTBI primers, then second-round multiplex PCR was performed. TCRdb reanalysed the multiplex PCR reads using MiXCR and keeps one entry per CDR3 protein. The sample records 660,000 or so distinct CDR3 sequences, under 50% being singletons.

What was sequenced was peripheral blood. This clonotype originated in an adult man with Graves' ophthalmopathy. The V call is TRBV19, the J call TRBJ1-6; TRBD1 matches 7 bases. The CDR3 here is CASKGTATSSYNSPLHF. CDR3 bases: TGTGCCAGTAAGGGGACAGCTACCAGCTCCTATAATTCACCCCTCCACTTT.